This TCR beta chain emerged from a study of T cell repertoires in cytomegalovirus infection (dated by TCRdb to the late 2010s). Context from the whole study: The HLA type of each donor mattered for the analysis, because public TCR beta signatures pointed to carriage of CMV infection along with the matching HLA type.

This sample was sequenced with an Illumina HiSeq 1500. TCRdb reprocessing: public reads trimmed at Q25 with fastp, clones called with MiXCR, in-frame beta chains kept. Rows matching on CDR3 protein sequence are summarized as one entry with the most common DNA and genes. This sample has approximately 240,000 distinct CDR3 sequences in its table, and about 12% of those were observed once. The biggest ten clones account for 1.5% to 2% of the sample. Overall results and qualifications from the work: The ex vivo response was dominated by HLA-C-restricted CMV-specific TCR beta clonotypes, and the single most frequent clonotype in two of eight donors was supplied by these HLA-C-restricted clonotypes. Cumulative frequency of public TCR beta family members discriminated carriers of CMV infection plus the relevant HLA type in this cohort and an independent roughly 350-donor cohort.

This clonotype has a count of ten or more. Which antigen it targets is not known. Within one base of it there is no much larger clone, and no base qualities were kept. Trimming at the junction amounts to 1 base on V and 3 bases on J, and the germline ends lie 6 bases apart. Reading the germline V gene gives CDR1 SGHTA and CDR2 FQGNSA. The CDR3 covers 14 residues, taking in both the cysteine and the phenylalanine. The only DNA kept is the CDR3, 42 bases in frame from the first base. The TCR comes from a human donor in good health (CMV status not recorded). Some clones in this sample may be carry-over from other donors' samples. The rearrangement joined TRBV7-2 to TRBJ2-2; a tentative D match to TRBD2 spans 5 bases. Sample: PBMCs. The CDR3 in this case is CASSLGTHTGELFF. The nucleotides read TGTGCCAGCAGCTTAGGGACTCACACCGGGGAGCTGTTTTTT.